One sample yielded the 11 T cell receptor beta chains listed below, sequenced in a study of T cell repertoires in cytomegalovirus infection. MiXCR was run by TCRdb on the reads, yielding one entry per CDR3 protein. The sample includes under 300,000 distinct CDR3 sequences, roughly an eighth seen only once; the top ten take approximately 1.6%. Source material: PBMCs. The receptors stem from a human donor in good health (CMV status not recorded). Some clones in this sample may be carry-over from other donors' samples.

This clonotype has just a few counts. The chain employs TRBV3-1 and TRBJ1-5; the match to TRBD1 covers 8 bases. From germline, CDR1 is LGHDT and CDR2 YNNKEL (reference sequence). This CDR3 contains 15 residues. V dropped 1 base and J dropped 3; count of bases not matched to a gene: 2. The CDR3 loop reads CASSQGRGLNQPQHF. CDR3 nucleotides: TGTGCCAGCAGCCAAGGCAGGGGGCTCAATCAGCCCCAGCATTTT.

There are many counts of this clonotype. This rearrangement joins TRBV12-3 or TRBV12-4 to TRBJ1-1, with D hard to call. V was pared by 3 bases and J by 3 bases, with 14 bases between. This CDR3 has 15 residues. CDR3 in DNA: TGTGCCAGCAGTTTCGGACGGCCGGGGTACACTGAAGCTTTCTTT. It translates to CASSFGRPGYTEAFF.

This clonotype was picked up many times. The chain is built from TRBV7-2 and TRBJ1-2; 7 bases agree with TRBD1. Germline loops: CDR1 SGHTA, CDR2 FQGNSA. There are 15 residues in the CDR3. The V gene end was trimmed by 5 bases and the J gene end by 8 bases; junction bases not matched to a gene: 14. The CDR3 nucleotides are TGTGCCAGCAGCCCTTACCGAGAGGGGGCAAGGGGCTACACCTTC. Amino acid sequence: CASSPYREGARGYTF.

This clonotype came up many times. CDR3 region: CASRRTGGETDTQYF. The CDR3 nucleotides read TGCGCCAGCCGTCGGACAGGGGGAGAAACAGATACGCAGTATTTT. The V gene is TRBV10-2, the J gene TRBJ2-3, with TRBD1 matching 10 bases. Germline trimming cut 8 bases from V and 3 bases from J; bases unmatched to any gene: 8. CDR1 WSHSY and CDR2 SAAADI come from the germline V gene. The CDR3 loop spans 15 amino acids.

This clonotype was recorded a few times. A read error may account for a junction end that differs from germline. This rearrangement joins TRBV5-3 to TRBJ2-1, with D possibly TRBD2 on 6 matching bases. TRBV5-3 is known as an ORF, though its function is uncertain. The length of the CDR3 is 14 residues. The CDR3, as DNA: TGTGCCAGCAGCTTTGGGACTGCGTACAATGAGCAGTTCTTC. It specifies CASSFGTAYNEQFF.

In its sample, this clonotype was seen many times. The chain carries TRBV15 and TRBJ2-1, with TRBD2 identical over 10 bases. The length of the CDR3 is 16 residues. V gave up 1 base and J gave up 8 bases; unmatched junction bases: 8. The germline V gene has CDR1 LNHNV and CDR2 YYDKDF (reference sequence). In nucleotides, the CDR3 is TGTGCCACCAGCAGAGCCCAGCGGGAGGGGGCGGATGAGCAGTTCTTC. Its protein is CATSRAQREGADEQFF. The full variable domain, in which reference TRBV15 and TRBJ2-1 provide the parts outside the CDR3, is DAMVIQNPRYQVTQFGKPVTLSCSQTLNHNVMYWYQQKSSQAPKLLFHYYDKDFNNEADTPDNFQSRRPNTSFCFLDIRSPGLGDTAMYLCATSRAQREGADEQFFGPGTRLTVL.

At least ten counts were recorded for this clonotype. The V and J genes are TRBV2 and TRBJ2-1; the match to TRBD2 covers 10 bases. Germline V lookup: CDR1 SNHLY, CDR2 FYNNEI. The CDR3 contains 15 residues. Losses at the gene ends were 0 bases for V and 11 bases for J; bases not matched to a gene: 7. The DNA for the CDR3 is TGTGCCAGCAGTGAAGCCCTAGCGGGGGCTCGAAAGCAGTTCTTC. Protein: CASSEALAGARKQFF. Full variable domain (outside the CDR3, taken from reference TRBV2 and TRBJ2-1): EPEVTQTPSHQVTQMGQEVILRCVPISNHLYFYWYRQILGQKVEFLVSFYNNEISEKSEIFDDQFSVERPDGSNFTLKIRSTKLEDSAMYFCASSEALAGARKQFFGPGTRLTVL.

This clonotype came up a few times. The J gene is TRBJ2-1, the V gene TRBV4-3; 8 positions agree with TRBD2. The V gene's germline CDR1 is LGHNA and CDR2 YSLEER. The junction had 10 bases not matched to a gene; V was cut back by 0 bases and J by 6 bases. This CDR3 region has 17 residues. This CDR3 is CASSQDRTGGPVNEQFF. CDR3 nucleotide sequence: TGCGCCAGCAGCCAAGATAGAACGGGAGGGCCCGTCAATGAGCAGTTCTTC.

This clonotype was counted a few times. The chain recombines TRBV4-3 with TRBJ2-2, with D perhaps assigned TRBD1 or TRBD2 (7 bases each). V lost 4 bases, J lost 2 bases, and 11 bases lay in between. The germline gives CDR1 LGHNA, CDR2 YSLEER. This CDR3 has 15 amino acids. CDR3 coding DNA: TGCGCCAGCAGCCCCAGGGGGGGAAACACCGGGGAGCTGTTTTTT. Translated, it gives CASSPRGGNTGELFF.

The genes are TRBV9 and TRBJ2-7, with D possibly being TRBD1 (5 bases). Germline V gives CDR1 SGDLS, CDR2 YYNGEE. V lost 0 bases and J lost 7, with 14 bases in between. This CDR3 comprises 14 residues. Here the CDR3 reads CASSVDGRVNEQYF. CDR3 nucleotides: TGTGCCAGCAGCGTAGATGGCAGGGTGAATGAGCAGTACTTC.

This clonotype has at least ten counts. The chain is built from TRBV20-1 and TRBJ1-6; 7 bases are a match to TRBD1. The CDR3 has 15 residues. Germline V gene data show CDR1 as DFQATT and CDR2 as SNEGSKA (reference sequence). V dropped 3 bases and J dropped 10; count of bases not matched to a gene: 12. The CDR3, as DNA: TGCAGTGCTAGTCGAGGGGCGACAGGGCACTCACCCCTCCACTTT. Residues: CSASRGATGHSPLHF.